Listed below are T cell receptor beta chains from one sample, sequenced in a study of blood T cell repertoires in COVID-19. Sequencing used immunoSEQ multiplex PCR; TCRdb keeps in-frame clones, though not all of them. The sample has about 220,000 clones; approximately 83% are singletons. Sequencing used PBMCs or T cells enriched from blood (not recorded which). The receptors originated from a woman aged 55-69 years who had recovered from COVID-19. Both conserved end residues are part of each CDR3. D genes are given only for firm matches. Where a row states a size, it is once, few, many or the class of an expanded clone; other rows omit it.

D	V	size	J	DNA	CDR3
.	TRBV4-3	.	TRBJ1-5	TGCGCCAGCAGCCAAGGACTGTCGGGGCCCCAGCATTTT	CASSQGLSGPQHF
.	TRBV25-1	few	TRBJ2-7	TGTGCCAGCACTCCAAGTCTAGGCAGCGAGGAGCAGTACTTC	CASTPSLGSEEQYF
TRBD2	TRBV29-1	few	TRBJ2-1	TGCAGCGTTGATGTCCTAGCGGGGATCTACAATGAGCAGTTCTTC	CSVDVLAGIYNEQFF
.	TRBV7-6	.	TRBJ2-3	TGTGCCAGCAGCTTAGGGGCAGGGGTAATGACAGATACGCAGTATTTT	CASSLGAGVMTDTQYF
.	TRBV19	.	TRBJ1-1	TGTGCCAGTAGTATGGACAGAAACACTGAAGCTTTCTTT	CASSMDRNTEAFF
.	TRBV3-1/TRBV3-2	.	TRBJ2-1	TGTGCCAGCAGCCATGACGACAGGAAGGGGGATGAGCAGTTCTTC	CASSHDDRKGDEQFF
.	TRBV18	once	TRBJ1-1	TGTGCCAGCTCACCACGGGGGAGGATGAACACTGAAGCTTTCTTT	CASSPRGRMNTEAFF
TRBD1	TRBV5-4	.	TRBJ2-4	TGTGCCAGCAGCACTGTGGGACAGGGGGACATTCAGTACTTC	CASSTVGQGDIQYF
TRBD1	TRBV11-2	.	TRBJ2-7	TGTGCCAGCAGCCTAAGTGGAGGGACAGGTTTCTACGAGCAGTACTTC	CASSLSGGTGFYEQYF
TRBD1	TRBV19	.	TRBJ1-1	TGTGCCAGTAGTACAAGACAGGGAATGAACACTGAAGCTTTCTTT	CASSTRQGMNTEAFF
.	TRBV7-2	.	TRBJ1-1	TGTGCCAGCAGCTTAGCAGGGGCGGGGGCCACTGAAGCTTTCTTT	CASSLAGAGATEAFF
.	TRBV19	.	TRBJ2-7	TGTGCCAGTAGTTATCAGGGGAAGGGCGAGCAGTACTTC	CASSYQGKGEQYF
TRBD1	TRBV6-4	.	TRBJ2-3	TGTGCCAGCACCTATTCGGGACAGGGGACTATTAGTGCGCAGTATTTT	CASTYSGQGTISAQYF
TRBD1	TRBV15	.	TRBJ2-1	TGTGCCACCAGCAGAGTAATAGGGACAGGGGACAATGAGCAGTTCTTC	CATSRVIGTGDNEQFF
TRBD2	TRBV7-9	.	TRBJ2-5	TGTGCCAGCAGCTTAGCGCTGGCTAGCGGGGTCCAAGAGACCCAGTACTTC	CASSLALASGVQETQYF
TRBD1	TRBV24-1	.	TRBJ1-5	TGTGCCACCAGTGATTTGCTCACAGGGGGCTCCGAGGGCAATCAGCCCCAGCATTTT	CATSDLLTGGSEGNQPQHF
.	TRBV19	.	TRBJ1-1	TGTGCCAGTAGGACAGGAGAGGGCGACACTGAAGCTTTCTTT	CASRTGEGDTEAFF
.	TRBV7-9	.	TRBJ2-5	TGTGCCAGCAGCTTAGTTTCGGGGAAAGAGACCCAGTACTTC	CASSLVSGKETQYF
.	TRBV11-2	.	TRBJ1-6	TGTGCCAGCAGCGAGTCAGGGGACTATAATTCACCCCTCCACTTT	CASSESGDYNSPLHF
TRBD1	TRBV6-4	.	TRBJ1-6	TGTGCCAGCAGCCAACAGGGGGTGGGTTCACCCCTCCACTTT	CASSQQGVGSPLHF
TRBD1	TRBV19	.	TRBJ1-5	TGTGCCAGTAGTATCACCACAGGGGTCCGGTATCAGCCCCAGCATTTT	CASSITTGVRYQPQHF
TRBD2	TRBV19	few	TRBJ2-2	TGTGCCAGTAGTGTTATAGCGGGGGGCACCGGGGAGCTGTTTTTT	CASSVIAGGTGELFF
TRBD2	TRBV7-6	.	TRBJ2-3	TGTGCCAGCAGCCTTCAATCTAGCGGGGGCCTTCCTAGCACAGATACGCAGTATTTT	CASSLQSSGGLPSTDTQYF
.	TRBV5-5	few	TRBJ1-5	TGTGCCAGCAGCTTGGATACAGGGACCAATCAGCCCCAGCATTTT	CASSLDTGTNQPQHF
TRBD2	TRBV7-7	.	TRBJ2-2	TGTGCCAGCAGCTTAGGAACGGCGGGGGGGCCCGGGGAGCTGTTTTTT	CASSLGTAGGPGELFF
.	TRBV9	once	TRBJ2-7	TGTGCCAGCAGCCCCCGGGACTCGCCAAGGTCCTACGAGCAGTACTTC	CASSPRDSPRSYEQYF
TRBD1	TRBV19	.	TRBJ1-4	TGTGCCAGTAGTGTACAGGGGTCGCGGGAAAAACTGTTTTTT	CASSVQGSREKLFF
TRBD1	TRBV20-1	.	TRBJ1-2	TGCAGTGCTAGTGTTGGGACAGGGGGCCACTATGGCTACACCTTC	CSASVGTGGHYGYTF
.	TRBV5-6	.	TRBJ1-2	TGTGCCAGCAGCTTGTCACAGGGATCGTATGGCTACACCTTC	CASSLSQGSYGYTF